The present TCR beta chain was sequenced within a study of blood T cell repertoires in COVID-19. Background on the study: The origin of the acute and convalescent COVID-19 samples was the United States, Italy and Spain.

Trimming at V came to 8 bases and at J to 7 bases, leaving 9 bases not matched to a gene. The CDR3 loop spans 13 amino acids. In the original processing: Reference gene primer amplification gave nucleated cell count estimates. TCRdb keeps only in-frame clones here, not all; method: immunoSEQ multiplex PCR. V, J and clone size are those of that table, while D and trimming were read from the DNA. The sample contains under 300,000 clones, 60% to 75% of which appear only once. The table lists this clone with a count of one. This receptor was identified in a woman of 80 years or more with acute or convalescent COVID-19. The V gene is TRBV23-1, the J gene TRBJ2-7; 9 bases align to TRBD1. TRBV23-1 carries the ORF label, with uncertain function. Sequencing was performed on peripheral blood. Here the CDR3 DNA reads TGCGCCAGCCAGGGACAGGGTCCCCTGGAGCAGTACTTC. It translates to CASQGQGPLEQYF.